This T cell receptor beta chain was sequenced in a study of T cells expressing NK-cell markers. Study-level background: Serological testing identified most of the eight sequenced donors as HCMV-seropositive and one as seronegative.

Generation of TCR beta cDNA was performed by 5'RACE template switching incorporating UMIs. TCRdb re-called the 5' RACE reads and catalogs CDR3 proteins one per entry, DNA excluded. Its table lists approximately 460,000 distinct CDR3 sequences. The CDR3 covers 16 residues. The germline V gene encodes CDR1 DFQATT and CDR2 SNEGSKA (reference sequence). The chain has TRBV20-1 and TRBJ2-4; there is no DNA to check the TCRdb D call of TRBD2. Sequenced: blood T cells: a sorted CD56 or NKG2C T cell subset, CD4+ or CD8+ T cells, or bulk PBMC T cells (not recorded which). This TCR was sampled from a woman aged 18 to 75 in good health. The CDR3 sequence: CSAREYLGGVRNIQYF.